The sequence of this TCR beta chain was determined in a study of T cells in Graves' hyperthyroidism and ophthalmopathy. Study outcomes and limitations: Peripheral blood also featured most of the thyroid clonotypes expanded above 0.001. Separation of ophthalmopathy from stable hyperthyroidism was achieved by a 13 V-J model.

This clonotype was seen repeatedly, ten times or more. Its specificity is unknown. Any patient presenting with uncontrolled infection, other autoimmune disease, pregnancy or lactation was left out. The diagnoses drew upon clinical symptoms, serum thyroxine and TRAb, thyroid ultrasound and orbital computed tomography. Amplification targeted TCR beta CDR3 regions from RNA transcripts. First-round RT-PCR with HTBI primers amplified the TCR CDR3 region. TCRdb reprocessed the multiplex PCR reads with MiXCR, giving one entry per CDR3 protein. This sample carries some 370,000 distinct CDR3 sequences, 15% to 20% of them seen once, and the ten largest clones take approximately 33%. Germline lookup yields CDR1 SNHLY and CDR2 FYNNEI. The CDR3 has 12 amino acids. V was trimmed by 3 bases and J by 2 bases, leaving 5 bases between them.

The sequenced sample was blood. This chain joins TRBV2 and TRBJ2-7; D is unclear. This TCR derives from a woman younger than 45 with Graves' hyperthyroidism that later progressed to Graves' ophthalmopathy. CDR3 sequence (DNA): TGTGCCAGCAGTGACGGCCCCTACGAGCAGTACTTC. Amino acid sequence: CASSDGPYEQYF. Using reference TRBV2 and TRBJ2-7 for the parts outside the CDR3, the full variable domain is EPEVTQTPSHQVTQMGQEVILRCVPISNHLYFYWYRQILGQKVEFLVSFYNNEISEKSEIFDDQFSVERPDGSNFTLKIRSTKLEDSAMYFCASSDGPYEQYFGPGTRLTVT.